This TCR beta chain was recovered during a study of T-cell reconstitution after alpha-beta-depleted transplantation in children. Overall study findings and caveats: At around two months after transplant, the alpha-beta T cells were reportedly derived from several hundred expanded clones that came from non-depleted graft cells. It was surviving recipient T cells and thymic progenitors that gave some patients high TCRbeta diversity at day 60. At the one-year point after transplant, T-cell counts and TCRbeta diversity were found to come mostly from T cells that had been newly produced.

This clonotype has a count of ten or more. The antigen is not known. Unique molecular identifiers were used to barcode this TCRbeta library. TCRdb re-analysed the PCR reads in MiXCR, keeping a single row per CDR3 protein. The sample includes roughly 280,000 distinct CDR3 sequences, under 14% of them seen just once. Trimming removed 4 bases from V and 6 bases from J; junction bases left unmatched: 16. Germline V gene data show CDR1 as SGHRS and CDR2 as YFSETQ. This CDR3 is 17 amino acids long. The receptor was derived from a male patient aged 2 to 10 who had a stem cell transplant for chronic granulomatous disease, so the T cells may come from the graft donor. The sequencing here drew on peripheral blood, taken 180 days after TCRalphabeta/CD19-depleted stem cell transplant. The chain is built from TRBV5-1 and TRBJ2-1; 7 bases fit TRBD2. The CDR3 sequence: CASSRTGLVSGSNEQFF. The CDR3 nucleotides are TGCGCCAGCAGCCGAACAGGACTAGTGTCAGGGTCCAATGAGCAGTTCTTC.